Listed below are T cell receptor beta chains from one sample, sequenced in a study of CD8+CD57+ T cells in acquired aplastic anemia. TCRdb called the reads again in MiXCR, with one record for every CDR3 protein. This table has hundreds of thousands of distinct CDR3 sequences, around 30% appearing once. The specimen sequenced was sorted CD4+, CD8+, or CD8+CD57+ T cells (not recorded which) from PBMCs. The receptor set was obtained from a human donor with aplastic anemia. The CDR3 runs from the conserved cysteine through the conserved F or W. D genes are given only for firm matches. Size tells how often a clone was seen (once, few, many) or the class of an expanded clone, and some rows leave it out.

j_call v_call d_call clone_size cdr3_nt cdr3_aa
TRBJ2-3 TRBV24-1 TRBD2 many TGTGCCGCCGGGACTAGCGGGGGGCGTTGGACAGATACGCAGTATTTT CAAGTSGGRWTDTQYF
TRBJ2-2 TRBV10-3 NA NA TGTGCCAGCAGTGACTCCGGGCAGCAAGGGTTCACCGGGGAGCTGCTTTTT CASSDSGQQGFTGELLF
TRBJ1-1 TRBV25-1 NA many TGTGCCAGCAGTGAGACGGGGGTGGGAGAAGCTTTCTTT CASSETGVGEAFF
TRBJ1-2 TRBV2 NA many TGTGCCAGCAGTGAGGGTGTATTCAGCTACACCTTC CASSEGVFSYTF
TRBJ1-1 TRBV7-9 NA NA TGTGCCAGCAGCTTAATACAGACCACTGAAGCTTTCTTT CASSLIQTTEAFF
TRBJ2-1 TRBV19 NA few TGTGCCAGTATGGGGAGGGGGCCTTACAATGAGCAGTTCTTC CASMGRGPYNEQFF
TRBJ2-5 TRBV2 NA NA TGTGCCGGCCACCAAGGGGCAGTCTACAATGAGACCCAGTACTTC CAGHQGAVYNETQYF
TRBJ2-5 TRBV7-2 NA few TGTGCCAGCAGTCTTTCGACGGAGACCCAGTACTTC CASSLSTETQYF
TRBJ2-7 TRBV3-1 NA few TGTGCCAGCAGCCCCCGGTATCGGTTACACTACGAGCAGTACTTC CASSPRYRLHYEQYF
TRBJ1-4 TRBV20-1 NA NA TGCAGTGCTAGTACCAGTACCCATGGAAAACTGTTTTTT CSASTSTHGKLFF
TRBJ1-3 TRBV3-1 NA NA TGTGCCAGCAGCCATGGTGACTCTGGAAACACCATATATTTT CASSHGDSGNTIYF
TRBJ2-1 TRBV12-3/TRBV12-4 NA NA TGTGCCAGCACATTAGCGGCCTACAATGAGCAGTTCTTC CASTLAAYNEQFF
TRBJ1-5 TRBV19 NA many TGTGCCAGTAGTCCCGGGAGACCATATAGCAATCAGCCCCAGCATTTT CASSPGRPYSNQPQHF
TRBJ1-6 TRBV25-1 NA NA TGTGCCAGCAGTGAGACCGGGACACTTAGGTCACCCCTCCACTTT CASSETGTLRSPLHF
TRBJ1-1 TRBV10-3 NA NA TGTGCCAGCAGGCAGCCGGGATCGGGGGCTTTCTTT CASRQPGSGAFF
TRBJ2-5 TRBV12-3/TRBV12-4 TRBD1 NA TGTGCCAGCAGAGGAGCAGGACAGGGGGACGTTGGGACCCAGTACTTC CASRGAGQGDVGTQYF
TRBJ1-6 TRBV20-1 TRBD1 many TGCAGTGCGAGACAGGGGAATTCACCCCTCCACTTT CSARQGNSPLHF
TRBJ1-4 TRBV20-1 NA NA TGCAGTGCTAGAGATTCCAGAAAGGGGGAAAAACTGTTTTTT CSARDSRKGEKLFF
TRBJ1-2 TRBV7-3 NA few TGTGCCAGCAGCCCGGGGGAGGGCTATGGCTACACCTTC CASSPGEGYGYTF
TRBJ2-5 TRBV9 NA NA TGTGCCAGCAGCGAGGACCCGGGAACCCAAGAGACCCAGTACTTC CASSEDPGTQETQYF
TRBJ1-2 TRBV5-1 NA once TGCGCCAGCAGCTTGGCGGGGGTGAGTGGCTACACCTTC CASSLAGVSGYTF
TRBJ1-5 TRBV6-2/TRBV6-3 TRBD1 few TGTGCCAGCAGCACAGGGGGTGAGCCCCAGCATTTT CASSTGGEPQHF
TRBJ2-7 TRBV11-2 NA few TGTGCCAGCAGCTCCCTTACTGATTACTACGAGCAGTACTTC CASSSLTDYYEQYF
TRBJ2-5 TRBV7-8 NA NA TGTGCCAGCAGCTTGGGGGGACACGCAGGGGGGGAGACCCAGTACTTC CASSLGGHAGGETQYF
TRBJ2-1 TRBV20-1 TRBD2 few TGCAGTGCTGGACTAGCGGGGGGACAACAGCTCTTC CSAGLAGGQQLF
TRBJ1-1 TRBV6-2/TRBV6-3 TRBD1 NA TGTGCCGGGGACAGGGGGCCGTACACTGAAGCTTTCTTT CAGDRGPYTEAFF
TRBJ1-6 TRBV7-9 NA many TGTGCCAGCAGCTTAGCAGGGGGAGGTAATTCACCCCTCCACTTT CASSLAGGGNSPLHF
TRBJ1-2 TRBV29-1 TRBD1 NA TGCAGCGTTGGTACCGGGACAGGGTTCGGCTACACCTTC CSVGTGTGFGYTF
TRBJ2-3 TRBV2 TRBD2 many TGTGCCAGCAAACTAGCGGGTTACACAGATACGCAGTATTTT CASKLAGYTDTQYF
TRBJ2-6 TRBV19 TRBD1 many TGTGCCAGTAGGGTTTCCGCAGGGGGCTCTGGGGCCAACGTCCTGACTTTC CASRVSAGGSGANVLTF
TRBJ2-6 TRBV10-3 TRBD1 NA TGTGCCATCAGTACGACAGGGGGCAGCGCTGAAGCTTTC CAISTTGGSAEAF
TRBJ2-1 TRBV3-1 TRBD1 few TGTGCCAGCAGCCAAGTAGGGGACAGGGGGCGTAATGAGCAGTTCTTC CASSQVGDRGRNEQFF
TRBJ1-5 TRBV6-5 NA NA TGTGCCAGCAGTTACGTGGATCAGCCCCAGCATTTT CASSYVDQPQHF
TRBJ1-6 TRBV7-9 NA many TGTGCCAGCAGCTTAGGCAGGGATGATTCACCCCTCCACTTT CASSLGRDDSPLHF
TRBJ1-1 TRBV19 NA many TGTGCCAGTAGTATGCCCGTGGGGCACCTTGAAGCTTTCTTT CASSMPVGHLEAFF
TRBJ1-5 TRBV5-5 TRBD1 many TGTGCCAGCAGCTACCTAGACAGGGAGCAGCCCCAGCATTTT CASSYLDREQPQHF
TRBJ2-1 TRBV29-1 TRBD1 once TGCAGTGGACAGGGGACCTTCAATGAGCAGTTCTTC CSGQGTFNEQFF
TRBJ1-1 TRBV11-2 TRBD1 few TGTGCCAGCAGCTTGAGAGGGGGCAGTAGAAACACTGAAGCTTTCTTT CASSLRGGSRNTEAFF
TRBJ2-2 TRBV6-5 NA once TGTGCCAGCAGTTACGGGCTATCGAACACCGGGGAGCTGTTTTTT CASSYGLSNTGELFF
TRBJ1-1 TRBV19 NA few TGTGCCAGTAGTTATTTTTATGCAGGAGAAGCTTTCTTT CASSYFYAGEAFF
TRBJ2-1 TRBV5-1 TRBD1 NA TGCGCCAGTGCCGGGACAGGGTTCCACAATGAGCAGTTCTTC CASAGTGFHNEQFF
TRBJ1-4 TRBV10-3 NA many TGTGCCATCAGTGAGTCGGGGGGGTATGAAAAACTGTTTTTT CAISESGGYEKLFF
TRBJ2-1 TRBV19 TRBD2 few TGTGCCAGTAGTGGGCTAGCGGCTAGCTCCTACAATGAGCAGTTCTTC CASSGLAASSYNEQFF
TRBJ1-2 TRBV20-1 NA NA TGCAGTGCTACCTATAGGGACATTGGCTATGGCTACACCTTC CSATYRDIGYGYTF
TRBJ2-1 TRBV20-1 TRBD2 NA TGCAGTGCTAGAGCGGGGGGGCCGTCCGCTGAGCAGTTCTTC CSARAGGPSAEQFF
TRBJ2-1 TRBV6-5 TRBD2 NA TGTGCCAGCAGTTCCACAGCGGGGGGATACAATGAGCAGTTCTTC CASSSTAGGYNEQFF
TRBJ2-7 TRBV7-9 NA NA TGTGCCAGCAGTCCCACAGGGAGGGTCGAGCAGTACTTC CASSPTGRVEQYF
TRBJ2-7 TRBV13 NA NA TGTGCCAGCAGCTATAGGACAGACTACGAGCAGTACTTC CASSYRTDYEQYF
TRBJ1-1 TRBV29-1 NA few TGCAGCGATATGGGACGGATGAACACTGAAGCTTTCTTT CSDMGRMNTEAFF
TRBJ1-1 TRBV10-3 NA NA TGTGCCATCACGGGACGGATGAACACTGAAGCTTTCTTT CAITGRMNTEAFF
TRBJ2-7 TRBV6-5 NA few TGTGCCAGCAGTCAATCAGGGTACGAGCAGTACTTC CASSQSGYEQYF
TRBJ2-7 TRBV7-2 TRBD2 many TGTGCCAGCATCCCGGGGGGACTCTCCTACGAGCAGTACTTC CASIPGGLSYEQYF
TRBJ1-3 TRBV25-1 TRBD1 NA TGTGCCAGTATTACGCCTACAGGGGGCTACGAGGTAACCATATATTTT CASITPTGGYEVTIYF